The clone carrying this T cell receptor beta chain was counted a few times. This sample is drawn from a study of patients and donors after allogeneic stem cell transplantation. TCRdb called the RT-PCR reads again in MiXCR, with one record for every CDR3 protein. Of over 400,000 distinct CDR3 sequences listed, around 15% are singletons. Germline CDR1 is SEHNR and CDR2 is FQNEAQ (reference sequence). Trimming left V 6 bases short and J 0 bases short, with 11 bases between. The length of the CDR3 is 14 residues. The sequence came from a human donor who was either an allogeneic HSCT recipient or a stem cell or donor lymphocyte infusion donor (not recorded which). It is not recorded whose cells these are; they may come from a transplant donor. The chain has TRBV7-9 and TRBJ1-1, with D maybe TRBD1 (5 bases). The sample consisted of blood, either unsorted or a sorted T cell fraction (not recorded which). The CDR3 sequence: CASRFGDLNTEAFF. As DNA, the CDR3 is TGTGCCAGCAGGTTCGGGGACCTGAACACTGAAGCTTTCTTT.